This T cell receptor beta chain is from a study of T-cell memory formation after mild COVID-19. Notes on the study in general: Pre-infection memory harbored some responding clones, suggesting cross-reactive memory joined.

This clonotype came up many times. What it binds is not known. TCRdb analysed the 5' RACE reads with MiXCR anew, one entry per CDR3 protein. The sample has roughly 150,000 distinct CDR3 sequences; 11% to 15% are singletons. The sequenced material came from PBMCs or a T cell subset sorted from them (not recorded which). This receptor was taken from an adult woman who had mild COVID-19 (a few samples of this study predate the infection). Cell type and time point are not known.

CDR3 DNA sequence: TGTGCCAGCAGTCCAATTAGCGGGGTCGACGAGCAGTACTTC. Its protein product is CASSPISGVDEQYF. J is TRBJ2-7 and V is TRBV12-3 or TRBV12-4, with TRBD2 identical over 8 bases. This CDR3 contains 14 residues. Germline trimming cut 5 bases from V and 5 bases from J; bases unmatched to any gene: 8.